These 9 T cell receptor beta chains originate from one sample sequenced in a study of CD8+CD57+ T cells in acquired aplastic anemia. Genomic DNA was employed as the template in profiling TCR beta VDJ and CDR3. TCRdb processed the reads anew with MiXCR; each CDR3 protein has one entry. Here the sample spans 150,000 to 200,000 distinct CDR3 sequences, 35% to 55% being singletons. Sample: sorted CD4+, CD8+, or CD8+CD57+ T cells (not recorded which) from PBMCs. The receptors shown here come from a human donor in good health.

The chain uses TRBV15 and TRBJ2-1; 10 bases fit TRBD2. Germline CDR1 reads LNHNV; CDR2 reads YYDKDF (reference sequence). The CDR3 length is 15 residues. Trimming removed 1 base from V and 3 bases from J; junction bases left unmatched: 0. CDR3: CATSRGLAGYNEQFF. CDR3 DNA: TGTGCCACCAGCAGAGGACTAGCGGGCTACAATGAGCAGTTCTTC.

This clonotype has ten or more counts. This chain uses TRBV11-2 with TRBJ2-7, with 10 bases aligning to TRBD2. J gave up 2 bases and V 1 base, and 2 bases lay outside the gene matches. There are 15 residues in the CDR3. Germline V gives CDR1 SGHAT, CDR2 FQNNGV. The CDR3 bases are TGTGCCAGCAGCTTAGGTAGCGGGAGGACCTACGAGCAGTACTTC. It yields the protein CASSLGSGRTYEQYF.

The V call is TRBV11-1, the J call TRBJ2-3; TRBD2 agrees at 8 bases. CDR1 is SGHAT, CDR2 FQDESV, per germline (reference sequence). The J segment lost 0 bases and the V segment lost 4 bases, leaving 6 bases of the junction unmatched. The CDR3 totals 16 residues. The CDR3 DNA reads TGTGCCAGCAGCTCCAGAGCTAGCGGGAGCACAGATACGCAGTATTTT. Its translation: CASSSRASGSTDTQYF.

This clonotype occurred once. V usage is TRBV20-1 and J usage is TRBJ2-7; either TRBD1 or TRBD2 may fit D (5 bases each). V dropped 6 bases and J dropped 2 bases, with 14 bases sitting between them. This CDR3 is built from 13 residues. Germline V gene data show CDR1 as DFQATT and CDR2 as SNEGSKA (reference sequence). Here the CDR3 DNA reads TGCAGTGCGTACCGGGACCCTGCCTACGAGCAGTACTTC. Encoded protein: CSAYRDPAYEQYF.

The table lists this clonotype with many counts. The chain is built from TRBV5-1 and TRBJ2-2; D is unresolved. V was cut by 0 bases and J by 6 bases, with 9 bases left in between. This CDR3 spans 14 amino acids. The germline gives CDR1 SGHRS, CDR2 YFSETQ. The CDR3 nucleotides read TGCGCCAGCAGCTTGGCCGTTCAGGCCGGGGAGCTGTTTTTT. The encoded protein is CASSLAVQAGELFF.

This clonotype was seen more than once but under ten times. The V and J genes are TRBV10-3 and TRBJ2-7; tentative D call: TRBD1 (5 bases). Germline CDR1 and CDR2: ENHRY and SYGVKD. Deletions cut 5 bases from V and 6 bases from J, with 14 bases between. This CDR3 comprises 13 residues. The CDR3 spells CAISKRDSSEQYF. The CDR3 coding sequence is TGTGCCATCAGTAAAAGAGACAGCTCCGAGCAGTACTTC.

V is TRBV7-3 and J is TRBJ2-7, with 8 bases fitting TRBD2. CDR1 SGHTA and CDR2 FQGTGA come from the germline V gene. Trimming cost V 3 bases and J 6 bases; bases outside gene matches: 4. The CDR3 is made up of 13 amino acids. CDR3 region: CASSFSGEGEQYF. The CDR3 DNA follows: TGTGCCAGCAGCTTTAGCGGGGAAGGCGAGCAGTACTTC.

Remarks on this clonotype: This may be a read error: a much more frequent sequence differs by one nucleotide. The chain couples TRBV7-6 to TRBJ2-2, with D tentatively TRBD2 (6 bases). Germline CDR1 and CDR2: SGHVS and FNYEAQ. Trimming took off 6 bases at V and 7 bases at J, with 12 bases between the two ends. This CDR3 is 13 amino acids long. CDR3 loop: CASRVQGGGELFF. The CDR3 region has the DNA TGTGCCAGCAGAGTGCAGGGAGGCGGGGAGCTGTTTTTT. Based on the CDR3 plus reference TRBV7-6 and TRBJ2-2, the full variable domain is GAGVSQSPRYKVTKRGQDVALRCDPISGHVSLYWYRQALGQGPEFLTYFNYEAQQDKSGLPNDRFSAERPEGSISTLTIQRTEQRDSAMYRCASRVQGGGELFFGEGSRLTVL.

Concerning this clonotype itself: Mismatch with germline at one junction end may stem from a read error. The rearrangement links TRBV24-1 to TRBJ1-2; D is unresolved. The CDR3 length is 13 residues. The germline V gene encodes CDR1 KGHDR and CDR2 SFDVKD. CDR3 nucleotides: TGCGCCACCAGTGATATCGCTCAGGAAGGCTACACCTTC. Protein sequence: CATSDIAQEGYTF.